The T cell receptor beta chain under discussion was sequenced for a study of T-cell memory formation after mild COVID-19. Worth noting for this clonotype: What it binds is unknown.

Constant-segment primers were used for 5'RACE, and the resulting TCR alpha and TCR beta cDNA libraries carried sample barcodes and UMIs. Using its own MiXCR run on the 5' RACE reads, TCRdb lists one record per CDR3 protein. This table has 300,000 to 350,000 distinct CDR3 sequences, 10% to 15% appearing once. V lost 0 bases and J 5 bases, leaving 16 bases between the germline ends. Germline lookup yields CDR1 MNHNY and CDR2 SVGAGI (reference sequence). This CDR3 contains 16 residues. Broader study findings: The study found balanced CD4/CD8 in clones contracting day 15 to 85 and a CD4+ lean in later expanders. Within pre-infection memory, some responding clones were found, suggesting cross-reactive memory joined.

The clonotype comes from a man aged 18 to 29 who had mild COVID-19 (a few samples of this study predate the infection). Cell type and time point are not known. The rearrangement uses TRBV6-6 and TRBJ1-1; D is possibly TRBD1 (5 bases). The material sequenced was PBMCs or a T cell subset sorted from them (not recorded which). CDR3 sequence: CASSYSRVGEGTEAFF. CDR3 DNA: TGTGCCAGCAGTTACTCGAGGGTAGGGGAGGGTACTGAAGCTTTCTTT.